The clone carrying this T cell receptor beta chain was observed at least ten times. The assay was immunoSEQ multiplex PCR, and TCRdb's table has in-frame clones only and misses some. The repertoire holds about 120,000 clones, about 63% seen once, with roughly 24% in the top ten. The data belong to a study of shared clonotypes between healthy human individuals. The CDR3 length is 17 residues. CDR1 and CDR2 (germline): ENHRY, SYGVKD. V lost 6 bases and J lost 0; bases outside the gene matches: 5. The TCR originated in a woman in her twenties or thirties in good health. This rearrangement joins TRBV10-3 to TRBJ2-5, with 15 bases aligning to TRBD2. Material for sequencing was memory CD8+ T cells sorted from blood. Subset in this sample: CD45RO+ cells pooled with CCR7-negative TemRA cells. CDR3 in amino acids: CAISAGLAGGHQETQYF. DNA of the CDR3: TGTGCCATCAGCGCGGGACTAGCGGGAGGTCACCAAGAGACCCAGTACTTC.